This TCR beta chain was captured by sequencing in a study of T cells in tuberculosis (dated by TCRdb to the late 2010s). The study in broad terms: In the study, CD1B tetramers and high-throughput TCR immunosequencing were combined to characterize T cells specific for the mycobacterial lipid antigen glucose monomycolate (GMM). A South African clinical cohort compared IGRA-negative adolescents, IGRA-positive adolescents with latent tuberculosis and adults with active tuberculosis, 9 to 11 per group. PBMC from active tuberculosis patients were archived either before standard anti-tuberculosis treatment began or within 7 days of its start. What the work shows at the level of the full study, not this receptor alone: Using GEM motif frequencies, a classifier achieved about 63% accuracy, whereas a classifier built on the diverse GMM-specific repertoire got to 87% accuracy (AUROC roughly 0.88). Clinical samples were chosen by availability of cryopreserved specimens, and active tuberculosis cases were adults while controls were adolescents. Smaller mean NN-distances to GMM-specific TCRs were observed in active tuberculosis TCR-alpha repertoires than in IGRA-negative controls, suggesting clonal expansion of GMM-specific TCRs. The smaller NN-distances in active tuberculosis patients were driven in part by shorter CDR3-alpha lengths, while the difference seen for TCR-beta was not statistically significant.

Including cysteine and phenylalanine, the CDR3 has 13 amino acids. The retained sequence is limited to the CDR3, 39 bases, with the frame set at the first base. Via the germline V gene (reference sequence), CDR1 is WNHNN and CDR2 SYGVQD. Regarding this clone: The antigen this receptor binds is unknown. No quality values exist for individual bases; no much larger clone is one base distant.

The immunoSEQ multiplex PCR assay was used to generate TCR libraries, with TCR-beta and/or TCR-alpha/delta assays applied to each sample. The amplified TCR libraries were sequenced on the Illumina high-throughput platform. On the authors' methods: Clustering and dimensionality reduction relied on pairwise TCRdist distances among GMM-specific receptors from T cells that were either sorted ex vivo or expanded in vitro. The score assigned to each clinical repertoire was mean NN-distance, meaning the average TCRdist to the nearest 10% of tetramer-positive reference sequences. GEM TCR motif frequency was computed as the fraction of unique TCRs matching known GEM sequences by V/J usage and CDR3 length. Active tuberculosis was classified by linear discriminant analysis with leave-one-out cross-validation, implemented in scikit-learn. TCRdb limited this immuneACCESS table to in-frame rearrangements with V and J called. A share of clones is missing; checked studies link under half to unresolved V genes, and the rest is unexplained. V and J calls and clone size are given by that table; D and trimming were obtained from the DNA. Recorded for this sample are approximately 34,000 clones; 80% to 95% of them occurred a single time. Approximately 2.2% of the sample rests with the top ten.

What the time point label conveys for this sample: new active TB diagnosis, blood taken before or within 7 days of starting treatment. The patients with active tuberculosis were newly diagnosed, HIV-seronegative South African adults aged 18 years or older. Active tuberculosis was confirmed by positive sputum smear microscopy and/or positive M. tuberculosis culture. Immunosequencing was performed on unsorted cryopreserved PBMC and covered 100,000 or so T cells per clinical donor on average. The starting material was PBMCs, obtained at tuberculosis diagnosis. Recombination joined TRBV10-1 with TRBJ2-3, with TRBD1 as a weak D call on 6 bases. This receptor was taken from an adult with tuberculosis. CDR3 region: CATGEGGTDTQYF. The DNA is TGCGCGACAGGAGAGGGTGGCACAGATACGCAGTATTTT.